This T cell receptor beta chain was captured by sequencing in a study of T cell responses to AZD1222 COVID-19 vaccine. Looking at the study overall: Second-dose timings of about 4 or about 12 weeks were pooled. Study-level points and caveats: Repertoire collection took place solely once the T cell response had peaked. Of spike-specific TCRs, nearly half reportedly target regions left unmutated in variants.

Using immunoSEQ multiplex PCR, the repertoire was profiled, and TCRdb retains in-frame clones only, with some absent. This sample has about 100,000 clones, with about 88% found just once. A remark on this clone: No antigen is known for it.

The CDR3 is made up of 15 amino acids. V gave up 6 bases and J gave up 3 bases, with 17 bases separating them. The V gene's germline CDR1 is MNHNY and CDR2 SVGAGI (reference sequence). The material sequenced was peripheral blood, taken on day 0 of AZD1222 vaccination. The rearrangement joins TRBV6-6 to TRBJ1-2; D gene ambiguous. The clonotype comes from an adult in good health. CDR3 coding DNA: TGTGCCAGCAGGATAAGGCTAGCGGAGGACTATGGCTACACCTTC. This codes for CASRIRLAEDYGYTF.